This T cell receptor beta chain was sequenced in a study of blood T cell repertoires in COVID-19. Study-wide background: Sites in the United States, Italy and Spain provided acute and convalescent COVID-19 samples.

Deletions cut 4 bases from V and 7 bases from J, with 13 bases between. This CDR3 region has 14 residues. Germline V gene lookup returns CDR1 WSHSY and CDR2 SAAADI. Per the original data handling: From reference gene primer amplification, estimates of nucleated cell counts were derived. TCRdb's copy holds only in-frame clones and misses some; the assay was immunoSEQ multiplex PCR. That table furnishes V, J and clone size, whereas the DNA furnished D and trimming. The table lists nearly 350,000 clones, 88% of them singletons. Sequenced: peripheral blood. The J gene is TRBJ1-4, the V gene TRBV10-2; D uncertain. The sequence was collected from a woman between 65 and 79 years old with COVID-19, enrolled during active disease. The CDR3 nucleotides are TGCGCCAGCAGTGTAATTGCTGGCGGTGAAAAACTGTTTTTT. It specifies CASSVIAGGEKLFF.